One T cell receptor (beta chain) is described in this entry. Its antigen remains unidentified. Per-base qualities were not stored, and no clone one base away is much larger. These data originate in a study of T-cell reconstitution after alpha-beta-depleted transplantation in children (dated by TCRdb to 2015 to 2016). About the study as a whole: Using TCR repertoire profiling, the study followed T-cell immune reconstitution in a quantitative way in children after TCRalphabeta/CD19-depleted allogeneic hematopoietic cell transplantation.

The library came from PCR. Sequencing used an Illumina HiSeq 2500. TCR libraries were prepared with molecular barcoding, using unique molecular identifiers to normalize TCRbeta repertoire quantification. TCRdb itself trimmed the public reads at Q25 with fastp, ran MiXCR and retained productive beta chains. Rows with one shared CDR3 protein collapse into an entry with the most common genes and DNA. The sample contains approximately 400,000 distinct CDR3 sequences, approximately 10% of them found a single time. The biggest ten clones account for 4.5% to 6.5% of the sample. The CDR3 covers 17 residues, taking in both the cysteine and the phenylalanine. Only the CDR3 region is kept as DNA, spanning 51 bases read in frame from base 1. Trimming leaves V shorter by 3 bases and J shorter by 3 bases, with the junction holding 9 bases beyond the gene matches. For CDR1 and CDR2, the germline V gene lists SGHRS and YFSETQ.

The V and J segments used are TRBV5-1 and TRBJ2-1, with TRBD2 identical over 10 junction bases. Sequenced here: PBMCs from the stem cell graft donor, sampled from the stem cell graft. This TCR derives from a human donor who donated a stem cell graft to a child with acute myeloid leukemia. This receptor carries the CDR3 CASSSQGPSGGYNEQFF. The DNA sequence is TGCGCCAGCAGCTCCCAGGGTCCTAGCGGGGGCTACAATGAGCAGTTCTTC.